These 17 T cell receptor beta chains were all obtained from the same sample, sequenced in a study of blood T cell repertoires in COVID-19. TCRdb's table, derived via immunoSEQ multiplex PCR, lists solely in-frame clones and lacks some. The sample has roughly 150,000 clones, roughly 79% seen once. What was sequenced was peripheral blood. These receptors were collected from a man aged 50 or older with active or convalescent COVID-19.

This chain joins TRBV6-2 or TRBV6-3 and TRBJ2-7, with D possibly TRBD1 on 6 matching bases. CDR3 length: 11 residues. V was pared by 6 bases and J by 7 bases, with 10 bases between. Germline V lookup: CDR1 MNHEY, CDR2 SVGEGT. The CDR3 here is CASSLGTEQYF. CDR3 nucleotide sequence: TGTGCCAGCAGCCTCGGGACAGAGCAGTACTTC.

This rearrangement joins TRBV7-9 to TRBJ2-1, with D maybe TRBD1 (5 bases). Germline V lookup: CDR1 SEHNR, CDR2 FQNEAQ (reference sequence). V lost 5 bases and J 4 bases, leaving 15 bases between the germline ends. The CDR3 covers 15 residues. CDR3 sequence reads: CASSPILDSYNEQFF. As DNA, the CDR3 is TGTGCCAGCAGCCCAATTCTTGACAGTTACAATGAGCAGTTCTTC. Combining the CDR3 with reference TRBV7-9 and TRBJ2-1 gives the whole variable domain DTGVSQNPRHKITKRGQNVTFRCDPISEHNRLYWYRQTLGQGPEFLTYFQNEAQLEKSRLLSDRFSAERPKGSFSTLEIQRTEQGDSAMYLCASSPILDSYNEQFFGPGTRLTVL.

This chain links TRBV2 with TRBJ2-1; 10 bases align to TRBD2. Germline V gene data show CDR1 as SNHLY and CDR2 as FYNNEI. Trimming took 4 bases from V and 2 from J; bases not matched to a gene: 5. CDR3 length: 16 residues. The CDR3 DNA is TGTGCCAGCAGTGCTAGCGGGAGTTGGACCTACAATGAGCAGTTCTTC. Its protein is CASSASGSWTYNEQFF.

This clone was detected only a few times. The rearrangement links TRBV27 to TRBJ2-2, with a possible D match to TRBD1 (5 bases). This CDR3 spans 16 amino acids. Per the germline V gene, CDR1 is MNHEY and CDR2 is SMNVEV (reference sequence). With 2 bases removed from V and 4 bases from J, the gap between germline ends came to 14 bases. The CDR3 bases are TGTGCCAGCAGTTTAATCGCCCACCAGGGCACCGGGGAGCTGTTTTTT. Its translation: CASSLIAHQGTGELFF.

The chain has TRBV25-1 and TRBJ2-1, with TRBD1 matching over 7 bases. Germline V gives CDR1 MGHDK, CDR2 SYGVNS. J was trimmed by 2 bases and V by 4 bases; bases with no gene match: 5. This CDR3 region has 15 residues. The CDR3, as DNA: TGTGCCAGCAGTGCGACAGGGAATACCTACAATGAGCAGTTCTTC. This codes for CASSATGNTYNEQFF.

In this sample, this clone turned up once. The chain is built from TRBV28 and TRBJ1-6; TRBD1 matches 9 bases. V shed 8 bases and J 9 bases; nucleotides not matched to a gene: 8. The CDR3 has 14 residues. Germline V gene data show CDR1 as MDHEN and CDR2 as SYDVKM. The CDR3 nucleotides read TGTGCCAGCGGACCGGGACAGGGTGTTTCACCCCTCCACTTT. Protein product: CASGPGQGVSPLHF.

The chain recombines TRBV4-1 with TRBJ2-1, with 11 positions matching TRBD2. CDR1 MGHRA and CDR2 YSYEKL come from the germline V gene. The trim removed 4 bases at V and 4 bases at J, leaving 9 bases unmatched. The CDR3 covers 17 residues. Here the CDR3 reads CASSRFLLAGAYNEQFF. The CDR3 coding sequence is TGCGCCAGCAGCCGTTTCCTACTAGCGGGGGCTTACAATGAGCAGTTCTTC.

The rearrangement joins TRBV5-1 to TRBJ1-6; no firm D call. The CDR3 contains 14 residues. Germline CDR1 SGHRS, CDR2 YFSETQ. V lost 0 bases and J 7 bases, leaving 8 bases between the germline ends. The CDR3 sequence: CASSLALENSPLHF. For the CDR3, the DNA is TGCGCCAGCAGCTTGGCCCTGGAGAATTCACCCCTCCACTTT. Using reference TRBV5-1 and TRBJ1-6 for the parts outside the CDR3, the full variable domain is KAGVTQTPRYLIKTRGQQVTLSCSPISGHRSVSWYQQTPGQGLQFLFEYFSETQRNKGNFPGRFSGRQFSNSRSEMNVSTLELGDSALYLCASSLALENSPLHFGNGTRLTVT.

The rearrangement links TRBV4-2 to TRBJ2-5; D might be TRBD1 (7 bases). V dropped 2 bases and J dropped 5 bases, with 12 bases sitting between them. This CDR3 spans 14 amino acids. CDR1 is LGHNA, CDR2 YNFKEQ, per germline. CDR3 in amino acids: CASSQTGAGETQYF. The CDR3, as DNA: TGTGCCAGCAGCCAAACAGGGGCGGGGGAGACCCAGTACTTC.

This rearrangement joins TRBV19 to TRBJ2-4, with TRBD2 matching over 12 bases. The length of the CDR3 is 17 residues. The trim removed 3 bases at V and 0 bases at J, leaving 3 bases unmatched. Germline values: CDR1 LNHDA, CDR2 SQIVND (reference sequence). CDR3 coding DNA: TGTGCCAGTAGTATCCAACTAGCGGGAGGAGCCAAAAACATTCAGTACTTC. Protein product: CASSIQLAGGAKNIQYF.

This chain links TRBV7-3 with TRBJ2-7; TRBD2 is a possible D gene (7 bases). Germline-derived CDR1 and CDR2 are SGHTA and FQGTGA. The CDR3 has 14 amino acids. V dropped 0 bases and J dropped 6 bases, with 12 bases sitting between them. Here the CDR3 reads CASSLTPGGAEQYF. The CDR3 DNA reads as TGTGCCAGCAGCTTAACGCCGGGGGGCGCCGAGCAGTACTTC.

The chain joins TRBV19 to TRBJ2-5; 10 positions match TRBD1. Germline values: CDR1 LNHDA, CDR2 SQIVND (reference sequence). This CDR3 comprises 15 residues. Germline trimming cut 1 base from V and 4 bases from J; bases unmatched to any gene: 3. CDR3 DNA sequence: TGTGCCAGTAGTATAGTGGGGACAGGGGTAGAGACCCAGTACTTC. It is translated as CASSIVGTGVETQYF.

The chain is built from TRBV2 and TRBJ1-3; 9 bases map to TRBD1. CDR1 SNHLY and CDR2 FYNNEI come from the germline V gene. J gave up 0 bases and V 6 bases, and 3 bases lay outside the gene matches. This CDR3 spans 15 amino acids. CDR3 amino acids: CASRTGQGSGNTIYF. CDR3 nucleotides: TGTGCCAGCAGGACGGGACAGGGCTCTGGAAACACCATATATTTT.

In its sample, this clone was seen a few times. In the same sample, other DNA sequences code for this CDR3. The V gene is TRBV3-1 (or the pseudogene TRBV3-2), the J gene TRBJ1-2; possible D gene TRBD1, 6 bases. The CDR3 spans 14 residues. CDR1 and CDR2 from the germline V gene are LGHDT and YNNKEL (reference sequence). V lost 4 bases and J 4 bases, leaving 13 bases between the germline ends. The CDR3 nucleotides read TGTGCCAGCAGCCCCCCGGACAGTCTCTATGGCTACACCTTC. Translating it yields CASSPPDSLYGYTF.

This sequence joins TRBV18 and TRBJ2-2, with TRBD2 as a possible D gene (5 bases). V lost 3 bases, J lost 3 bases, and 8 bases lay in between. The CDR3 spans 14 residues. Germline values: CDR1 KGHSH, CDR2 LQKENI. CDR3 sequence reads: CASSPGVYTGELFF. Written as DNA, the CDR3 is TGTGCCAGCTCACCCGGGGTGTACACCGGGGAGCTGTTTTTT.

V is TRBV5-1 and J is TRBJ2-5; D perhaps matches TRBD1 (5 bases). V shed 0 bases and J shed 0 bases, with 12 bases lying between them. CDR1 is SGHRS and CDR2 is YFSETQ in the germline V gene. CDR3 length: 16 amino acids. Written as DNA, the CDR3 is TGCGCCAGCAGCTTGGCCAGGGAACGAAACCAAGAGACCCAGTACTTC. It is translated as CASSLARERNQETQYF.

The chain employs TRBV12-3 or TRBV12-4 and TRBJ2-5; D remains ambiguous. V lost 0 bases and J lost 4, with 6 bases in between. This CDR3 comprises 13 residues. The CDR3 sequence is CASSLAAGETQYF. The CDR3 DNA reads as TGTGCCAGCAGTTTAGCGGCAGGAGAGACCCAGTACTTC.